The rows below give T cell receptor beta chains drawn from one sample of a study of blood T cells in healthy people across ages. TCRdb re-derived calls from the 5' RACE reads in MiXCR, one entry per CDR3 protein. In the table there are around 650,000 distinct CDR3 sequences, 32% of which are singletons. Sequencing was done on a sample of blood. The receptors shown here come from a woman of 80 years or more in good health. The CDR3 runs from the conserved cysteine through the conserved F or W. Clone size is shown for a subset of rows, as once, few, many or a class of expanded clone.

-,TRBV18,TRBJ1-2,16,CASSPDLASANYGYTF
-,TRBV9,TRBJ2-1,12,CACSVIQGEQFF
-,TRBV10-3,TRBJ2-1,16,CAISDQTGPSYNEQFF
many,TRBV6-5,TRBJ1-1,14,CASSRRQGNTEAFF
-,TRBV29-1,TRBJ2-1,12,CSALTSATEQFF
-,TRBV29-1,TRBJ1-1,13,CSVVVRQNTEAFF
many,TRBV18,TRBJ1-2,17,CASSPPRGFLANYGYTF
-,TRBV7-9,TRBJ1-3,16,CASSFPLGQGRNTIYF
-,TRBV6-2/TRBV6-3,TRBJ1-1,14,CASSYQGGGTEAFF
-,TRBV20-1,-,13,CSASQGTVAEQYF
many,TRBV6-2/TRBV6-3,TRBJ2-5,14,CASSSPGRGETQYF
-,TRBV6-2/TRBV6-3,TRBJ2-2,13,CASGTLGPGELFF
-,TRBV20-1,TRBJ1-4,13,CSVLRVRGEKLFF
-,TRBV5-1,TRBJ1-6,13,CASSSTVNSPLHF
many,TRBV3-1,TRBJ2-6,17,CASSRKTGTSGANVLTF
many,TRBV20-1,TRBJ2-3,15,CSARDPRAPPDTQYF
many,TRBV7-2,TRBJ2-7,13,CASSVGQGNEQYF
many,TRBV20-1,TRBJ2-5,15,CSAPPINSGQETQYF
-,TRBV20-1,TRBJ1-2,14,CSASLDFKGGGYTF
many,TRBV25-1,TRBJ2-1,14,CASSERGQYNEQFF
few,TRBV20-1,TRBJ2-5,18,CSARDYWEKTGGQETQYF
-,TRBV5-1,TRBJ1-1,16,CASSLRAPGQGSEAFF
-,TRBV7-3,TRBJ2-1,17,CASSTSPGGGTQGEQFF
few,TRBV14,TRBJ1-4,16,CASSQGGDRGYEKLFF
many,TRBV12-3/TRBV12-4,TRBJ1-5,15,CASSPGQGKRQPQHF
-,TRBV7-3,TRBJ2-3,15,CASSARGGGMDTQYF
-,TRBV4-1,TRBJ2-3,19,CASSQDWTPAPSSTDTQYF
many,TRBV20-1,TRBJ1-5,16,CSATAPGQGWNQPQHF